This TCR beta chain was captured in a study of siplizumab effects on memory and regulatory T cells. Whole-study findings and limits: Assignment of a naive or memory phenotype failed for roughly 75-95% of the proliferating CD4+ or CD8+ clones. The authors did not confirm suppressive function in proliferating Tregs from siplizumab cultures. Major contributors to the alloresponse seemed to be naive T cells, which also appeared more diverse than memory cells. Siplizumab significantly brought down the alloreactive sequences that trace back to unstimulated CD4+ memory cells.

V dropped 3 bases and J dropped 3 bases, with 9 bases sitting between them. The CDR3 consists of 13 residues. CDR1 is MNHEY, CDR2 SMNVEV, per germline (reference sequence). Libraries were prepared by immunoSEQ multiplex PCR; TCRdb keeps only in-frame clonotypes and omits some of them. Found here are about 50,000 clones, 93% of them singletons; the top ten hold roughly a sixth. In the case of this clone: Its specificity is unknown.

Sequencing was done on a sample of CD8+ T cells sorted from blood. The TCR comes from a human donor in good health. The rearrangement uses TRBV27 and TRBJ2-7; D uncertain. CDR3 amino acids: CASSFYWVYEQYF. The CDR3 bases are TGTGCCAGCAGTTTTTATTGGGTCTACGAGCAGTACTTC.